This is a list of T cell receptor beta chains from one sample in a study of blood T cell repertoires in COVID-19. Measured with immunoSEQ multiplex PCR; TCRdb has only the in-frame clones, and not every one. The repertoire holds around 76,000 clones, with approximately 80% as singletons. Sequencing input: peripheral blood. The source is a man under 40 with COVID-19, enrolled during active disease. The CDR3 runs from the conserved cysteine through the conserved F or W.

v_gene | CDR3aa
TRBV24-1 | CATSDWDTDTQYF
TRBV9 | CASSVGQKELFF
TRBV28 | CASRGTVGTFSGANVLTF
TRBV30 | CAWRTSRDRVAF
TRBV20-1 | CSASTGTQETQYF
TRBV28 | CASSRPGQGRDEQYF
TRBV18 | CASSPNPIRNTEAFF
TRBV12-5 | CASGLSQRGRGNTEAFF
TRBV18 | CASSPADRGNYGYTF
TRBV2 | CATQTQTNQPQHF
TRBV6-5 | CASGGGGTGANVLTF
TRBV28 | CASSFRDRAYEQYF
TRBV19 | CARPTGGDQTEAFF
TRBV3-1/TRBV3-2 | CASSQGDRGWSRTEAFF
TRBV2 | CASRWGQGAETQYF
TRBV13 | CASSPQGRANTGELFF
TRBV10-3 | CAVQSGGRNTEAFF
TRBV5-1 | CASSLAGFRYSPLHF
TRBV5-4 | CASSLGLLAGTDTQYF
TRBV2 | CASSVEGLAKNIQYF
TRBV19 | CASSMRDRGYEQYF
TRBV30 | CAWSRDRGIGNSPLHF
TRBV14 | CASSQSRAVGSPLHF
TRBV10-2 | CASSESERQGSGYTF
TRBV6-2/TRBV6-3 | CASSYSTLASSLDTQYF
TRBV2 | CASREGAGGTQETQYF
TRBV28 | CASSLLGQTKAPLHF
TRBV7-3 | CASSLNLAGGGDTQYF
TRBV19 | CASSSRDITSNQPQHF
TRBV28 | CASSLGGVANEKLFF
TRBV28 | CASTLDSNYGYTF
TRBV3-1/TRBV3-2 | CASSPKGLAGGREQFF
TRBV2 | CASSGTGHFTEAFF
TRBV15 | CATSRVAASRGQETQYF
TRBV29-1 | CSVTGTYNEQFF
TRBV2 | CASKLEMTGANTIYF
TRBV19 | CASSIKGQGAKTQYF
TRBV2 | CASRTSGRDTQYF
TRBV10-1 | CASSFDSNEQFF
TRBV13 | CASSFSALPPGHRFEQYF
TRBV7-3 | CASSPGSGDQNIQYF
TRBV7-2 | CASSLAGPQANYGYTF
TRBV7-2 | CASSSAGGSGYTF
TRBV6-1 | CASSEIWTGCGEQYF
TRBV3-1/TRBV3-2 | CASSPETKTLGNTIYF
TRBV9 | CASSVGGGLAGGTYNEQFF
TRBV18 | CASSPQREMGTGELFF
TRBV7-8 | CASSHRGGAGGNTEAFF
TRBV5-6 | CASSLSVTTDTQYF
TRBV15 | CATSRDRGAGQPQHF
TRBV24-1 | CATPSTSGNEQFF
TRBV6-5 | CASSYSSGWNTEAFF
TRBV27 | CASSPLGNEQFF
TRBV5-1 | CASSRTAGGYTDTQYF
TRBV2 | CASTRVGRTGELFF